This T cell receptor beta chain derives from a study of blood T cell repertoires in COVID-19. The overall study: Nucleic acid was either cDNA or gDNA, and it came from T cells, B-cell-depleted T cells, or PBMCs.

Per germline, CDR1 WSHSY and CDR2 SAAADI. CDR3 size: 12 residues. The V and J ends lost 6 bases and 7 bases respectively, with 13 bases between them. In the original analysis: Amplification of reference gene primers provided the estimated nucleated cell counts. Some clones are missing from TCRdb's copy, which holds only in-frame ones; the method was immunoSEQ multiplex PCR. The DNA was the basis for D and trimming; V, J and clone size are from that table. The repertoire includes about 53,000 clones, 70% to 90% of them detected once, and under 3.5% sits in the top ten. Sequenced sample: peripheral blood. This clonotype was sampled from an older man with acute or convalescent COVID-19. The chain links TRBV10-2 to TRBJ2-7; D gene ambiguous. The CDR3 loop reads CASRGVPVEQYF. The CDR3 nucleotides read TGCGCCAGCAGGGGCGTGCCGGTAGAGCAGTACTTC.